This T cell receptor beta chain was identified in a study of CD8 T cells in ankylosing spondylitis. A quantitative 5'-RACE method, one with molecular barcodes, was used to make TCR beta libraries. TCRdb re-analysed the 5' RACE reads in MiXCR, keeping a single row per CDR3 protein. This table has fewer than 50,000 distinct CDR3 sequences, 9.5% to 12% appearing once. This clonotype has a handful of counts. Its matching antigen is unknown. After removal of 4 bases from V and 1 base from J, the junction contained 3 bases not matched to a gene. There are 14 residues in the CDR3. Germline V gives CDR1 MNHEY, CDR2 SVGAGI. General observations from the study: Matched synovial fluid from ankylosing spondylitis patients was reported to be enriched for disease-linked clones. Disease-associated clones were CD8+ and fairly uncommon in peripheral blood. What seemed typical of ankylosing spondylitis blood was a TCR beta motif built from fewer than ten highly homologous variants.

This clonotype was obtained from a male donor with ankylosing spondylitis or in good health (not recorded which). Material for sequencing was blood, either unsorted or a sorted T cell fraction (not recorded which). This chain joins TRBV6-5 and TRBJ1-1, with TRBD1 matching over 7 bases. This CDR3 is CASSWYRGNTEAFF. The CDR3 region has the DNA TGTGCCAGCAGTTGGTACAGGGGGAACACTGAAGCTTTCTTT.